The sequence of this T cell receptor (beta chain) was determined in a study of lymphopenia after photon versus proton radiotherapy. Remarks on this clone: Its antigen is still unknown. This CDR3 is also generated by other DNA sequences in the sample.

Broader study findings: Photon-treated patients lost naive T cells and TCR diversity; proton-treated stayed stable. Post-nadir diversity loss with photons came from oligoclonal expansion, particularly CD8+ Temra cells. Better survival with proton therapy was suggested as possible, not demonstrated.

The method was immunoSEQ multiplex PCR; TCRdb's version includes in-frame clones alone and lacks a portion of them. The table includes about 45,000 clones, about 85% detected once. Trimming at V came to 2 bases and at J to 1 base, leaving 0 bases not matched to a gene. Germline CDR1 KGHSH, CDR2 LQKENI. There are 14 residues in the CDR3. The TCR was taken from a man aged 35-49 years with gastric cancer. The material sequenced was peripheral blood, taken from a patient treated with photon-based radiotherapy. This chain connects TRBV18 to TRBJ1-1, with 8 bases matching TRBD1. The CDR3: CASSPGTGNTEAFF. The CDR3 DNA follows: TGTGCCAGCTCACCAGGGACAGGGAACACTGAAGCTTTCTTT. The full variable domain, its missing parts supplied by reference TRBV18 and TRBJ1-1, is NAGVMQNPRHLVRRRGQEARLRCSPMKGHSHVYWYRQLPEEGLKFMVYLQKENIIDESGMPKERFSAEFPKEGPSILRIQQVVRGDSAAYFCASSPGTGNTEAFFGQGTRLTVV.